This T cell receptor beta chain stems from a study of T cells expressing NK-cell markers. About the research overall: Repertoires of TCR beta were obtained from T cells sorted as CD3+CD56+NKG2C+, CD3+CD56+NKG2C- and CD3+CD56-NKG2C+.

Germline V lookup: CDR1 MDHEN, CDR2 SYDVKM. CDR3 length: 14 residues. TCRdb re-called the 5' RACE reads, yielding one record per CDR3 amino acid sequence without DNA. Listed are more than 90,000 distinct CDR3 sequences; about 18% falls within the top ten. This TCR derives from a woman between 18 and 75 years old in good health. The sequenced material came from blood T cells: a sorted CD56 or NKG2C T cell subset, CD4+ or CD8+ T cells, or bulk PBMC T cells (not recorded which). The rearrangement joins TRBV28 to TRBJ2-1; with no DNA, the TCRdb D assignment of TRBD1 cannot be verified. The CDR3: CASSLLQGFNEQFF.